Below, 26 T cell receptor beta chains from the same sample are listed, as sequenced in a study of shared clonotypes between healthy human individuals. Only in-frame clones appear in the TCRdb table, and some are missing; sequencing was by immunoSEQ multiplex PCR. The sample lists a few million clones; 90% to 97% were seen once. The sample consisted of naive CD4+ T cells sorted from blood. Described subset: CD45RA+ positively selected. Receptors were obtained from a man aged 18 to 30 in good health.

The rearrangement uses TRBV27 and TRBJ1-6, with 10 bases lining up with TRBD1. The trim removed 5 bases at V and 7 bases at J, leaving 2 bases unmatched. CDR3 size: 14 residues. Germline CDR1 reads MNHEY; CDR2 reads SMNVEV (reference sequence). DNA of the CDR3: TGTGCCAGCAGTCGACAGGGGGCGAATTCACCCCTCCACTTT. Its translation is CASSRQGANSPLHF.

V gene TRBV4-2 combines with J gene TRBJ1-2; tentative D call: TRBD1 (5 bases). V was shortened by 0 bases and J by 0 bases, with 8 bases between the two germline ends. Germline assignment: CDR1 LGHNA and CDR2 YNFKEQ. The CDR3 contains 15 residues. For the CDR3, the DNA is TGTGCCAGCAGCCAAGATTTACAGGCTAACTATGGCTACACCTTC. It specifies CASSQDLQANYGYTF.

The rearrangement links TRBV10-3 to TRBJ2-1; D is possibly TRBD2 (5 bases). This CDR3 has 14 amino acids. Trimming left V 0 bases short and J 5 bases short, with 8 bases between. The germline gives CDR1 ENHRY, CDR2 SYGVKD. The DNA for the CDR3 is TGTGCCATCAGTGAGTCGTCTAGCAACAATGAGCAGTTCTTC. Translation gives CAISESSSNNEQFF.

This clone came up once. The chain carries TRBV5-1 and TRBJ1-3, with D tentatively TRBD1 (5 bases). Germline lookup yields CDR1 SGHRS and CDR2 YFSETQ. The V and J ends lost 3 bases and 4 bases respectively, with 23 bases between them. This CDR3 comprises 18 residues. The CDR3 loop is CASSSFRDPHENGNTIYF. The CDR3 nucleotides read TGCGCCAGCAGCTCGTTCCGGGACCCCCACGAGAACGGAAACACCATATATTTT.

The V and J genes are TRBV11-2 and TRBJ2-6, with D maybe TRBD2 (6 bases). The CDR3 runs to 17 residues. V lost 6 bases to trimming and J lost 2 bases, with 17 bases between them. In germline, CDR1 is SGHAT, CDR2 FQNNGV. The CDR3 reads CASRRVRGAAGANVLTF. The CDR3 bases are TGTGCCAGCAGACGAGTGCGGGGCGCGGCTGGGGCCAACGTCCTGACTTTC.

A note on this clone: The identical CDR3 is also encoded by other nucleotide sequences in the sample. The rearrangement joins TRBV28 to TRBJ1-1, with D tentatively TRBD1 (5 bases). Per the germline V gene, CDR1 is MDHEN and CDR2 is SYDVKM. This CDR3 contains 15 residues. V shed 4 bases and J shed 1 base, with 13 bases lying between them. CDR3: CASSSPGRGNTEAFF. The CDR3 DNA reads as TGTGCCAGCAGTTCACCGGGACGGGGGAACACTGAAGCTTTCTTT.

The chain uses TRBV5-1 and TRBJ2-3, with D perhaps matching TRBD1 (6 bases). The CDR3 is made up of 16 amino acids. Germline-derived CDR1 and CDR2 are SGHRS and YFSETQ. V gave up 0 bases and J gave up 4 bases, with 15 bases separating them. This CDR3 is CASSLEGRGRADTQYF. CDR3 nucleotides: TGCGCCAGCAGCTTGGAGGGCAGGGGCAGGGCAGATACGCAGTATTTT.

This clone was seen more than once but under ten times. The chain combines TRBV5-4 with TRBJ1-2; TRBD1 aligns across 8 bases. CDR1 SGHNT and CDR2 YYREEE come from the germline V gene (reference sequence). The CDR3 length is 15 residues. Trimming removed 2 bases from V and 4 bases from J; junction bases left unmatched: 7. The CDR3 coding sequence is TGTGCCAGCAGCTTAGCCGGGACAGGAACCTATGGCTACACCTTC. Protein sequence: CASSLAGTGTYGYTF.

This rearrangement joins TRBV28 to TRBJ2-1; unclear D gene. The germline V gene has CDR1 MDHEN and CDR2 SYDVKM. This CDR3 comprises 16 residues. Trimming removed 6 bases from V and 0 bases from J, with 15 bases in between. DNA for the CDR3: TGTGCCAGCAGCTCCGCGGACGGCAGCTCCTACAATGAGCAGTTCTTC. It yields the protein CASSSADGSSYNEQFF. The variable domain in full, completed from reference TRBV28 and TRBJ2-1, reads DVKVTQSSRYLVKRTGEKVFLECVQDMDHENMFWYRQDPGLGLRLIYFSYDVKMKEKGDIPEGYSVSREKKERFSLILESASTNQTSMYLCASSSADGSSYNEQFFGPGTRLTVL.

This rearrangement joins TRBV5-6 to TRBJ1-4; D uncertain. Germline V CDR1 and CDR2: SGHDT, YYEEEE. CDR3 length: 17 residues. V was pared by 0 bases and J by 4 bases, with 16 bases between. The CDR3, as DNA: TGTGCCAGCAGCTTGGGGGCGTACTCTCAATTTAATGAAAAACTGTTTTTT. As protein: CASSLGAYSQFNEKLFF.

This chain links TRBV30 with TRBJ1-5, with 11 nucleotides matching TRBD1. With V trimmed by 3 bases and J by 5 bases, 12 bases remained unmatched. There are 17 residues in the CDR3. In germline, CDR1 is GTSNPN, CDR2 SVGIG (reference sequence). The CDR3 here is CAWSRGGTGGRDQPQHF. The CDR3 DNA follows: TGTGCCTGGAGCCGCGGTGGGACAGGGGGACGGGATCAGCCCCAGCATTTT.

This clone appeared a single time. The sample carries other DNA sequences with the same CDR3. The J gene is TRBJ2-7, the V gene TRBV5-1; TRBD1 agrees at 12 bases. The CDR3 runs 16 residues. Germline V gene data show CDR1 as SGHRS and CDR2 as YFSETQ. With 1 base clipped from V and 2 bases from J, the junction kept 4 bases outside the gene matches. The DNA for the CDR3 is TGCGCCAGCAGCTTGAGAAGGGACAGGGGGCCCTACGAGCAGTACTTC. This codes for CASSLRRDRGPYEQYF.

V usage is TRBV7-6 and J usage is TRBJ2-3; D gene ambiguous. Trimming shortened V by 5 bases and J by 5 bases, and 8 bases separated the two germline ends. The CDR3 totals 12 residues. Germline values: CDR1 SGHVS, CDR2 FNYEAQ. The CDR3 reads CASSIIGDTQYF. For the CDR3, the DNA is TGTGCCAGCAGCATTATCGGAGATACGCAGTATTTT.

J is TRBJ1-4 and V is TRBV2, with D tentatively TRBD1 (6 bases). This CDR3 is 14 amino acids long. Germline CDR1 and CDR2: SNHLY and FYNNEI. The V end lost 6 bases, the J end lost 7 bases, and 15 bases lay between the germline ends. The CDR3 DNA reads as TGTGCCAGCAGGCGGGGGCCTTCAGGTGAAAAACTGTTTTTT. It yields the protein CASRRGPSGEKLFF.

This clone appeared a single time. The V and J genes are TRBV6-6 and TRBJ1-4; 7 nucleotides line up with TRBD1. CDR1 and CDR2 from the germline V gene are MNHNY and SVGAGI (reference sequence). The CDR3 runs to 13 residues. Trimming at V came to 10 bases and at J to 7 bases, leaving 9 bases not matched to a gene. The CDR3 DNA sequence: TGTGCCACCCGGAGGGGGCATGCTGAAAAACTGTTTTTT. Protein sequence: CATRRGHAEKLFF.

The V call is TRBV6-1, the J call TRBJ1-3; 7 positions agree with TRBD1. Germline V lookup: CDR1 MNHNS, CDR2 SASEGT. Trimming took 4 bases from V and 0 from J; bases not matched to a gene: 3. There are 15 residues in the CDR3. The CDR3 reads CASSADRVSGNTIYF. Here the CDR3 DNA reads TGTGCCAGCAGTGCAGACAGGGTCTCTGGAAACACCATATATTTT.

This clone was seen once. The genes are TRBV4-1 and TRBJ2-2, with D uncertain. Trimming shortened V by 3 bases and J by 0 bases, and 8 bases separated the two germline ends. This CDR3 has 15 amino acids. Germline assignment: CDR1 MGHRA and CDR2 YSYEKL. The CDR3 loop is CASSHNIANTGELFF. DNA for the CDR3: TGCGCCAGCAGCCATAACATCGCGAACACCGGGGAGCTGTTTTTT.

The rearrangement uses TRBV19 and TRBJ1-6; 10 bases fit TRBD1. The CDR3 runs to 15 residues. Germline CDR1 reads LNHDA; CDR2 reads SQIVND (reference sequence). V was pared by 4 bases and J by 7 bases, with 4 bases of the junction left unmatched. CDR3 sequence (DNA): TGTGCCAGTAGTACCCCGACAGGGGGCAATTCACCCCTCCACTTT. Its protein is CASSTPTGGNSPLHF.

V is TRBV29-1 and J is TRBJ1-1, with 7 bases aligning to TRBD1. This CDR3 has 12 residues. Trimming cost V 6 bases and J 1 base; bases outside gene matches: 2. Germline lookup yields CDR1 SQVTM and CDR2 ANQGSEA. The CDR3, as DNA: TGCAGCGTGAGGACAGGGAACACTGAAGCTTTCTTT. Its translation: CSVRTGNTEAFF.

The J gene is TRBJ1-5, the V gene TRBV6-6, with TRBD1 matching over 7 bases. The CDR3 has 14 amino acids. Trimming cost V 4 bases and J 8 bases; bases outside gene matches: 8. Germline CDR1 MNHNY, CDR2 SVGAGI (reference sequence). CDR3 region: CASSFTGVFEPQHF. As DNA, the CDR3 is TGTGCCAGCAGTTTTACAGGGGTTTTTGAGCCCCAGCATTTT.

This chain links TRBV27 with TRBJ2-3, with D perhaps matching TRBD1 (7 bases). Germline CDR1 and CDR2: MNHEY and SMNVEV (reference sequence). V lost 2 bases, J lost 3 bases, and 15 bases lay in between. The CDR3 is 16 amino acids. Here the CDR3 DNA reads TGTGCCAGCAGTTTAGTGGGAGGACAGGCAACAGATACGCAGTATTTT. Protein product: CASSLVGGQATDTQYF.

The chain is built from TRBV6-1 and TRBJ2-7; the match to TRBD1 covers 10 bases. Germline CDR1 reads MNHNS; CDR2 reads SASEGT. V was clipped by 6 bases and J by 2 bases; unmatched bases: 7. The CDR3 has 15 amino acids. In DNA form, the CDR3 reads TGTGCCAGCAGCCGTAACGGACAGGGGGCCTACGAGCAGTACTTC. Protein sequence: CASSRNGQGAYEQYF.

The chain joins TRBV28 to TRBJ2-7; no firm D call. Germline V gives CDR1 MDHEN, CDR2 SYDVKM. The CDR3 sequence is 12 residues long. Trimming removed 5 bases at V and 5 bases at J, with 10 bases between. The CDR3 sequence: CASSSRVHEQYF. DNA for the CDR3: TGTGCCAGCAGTAGTAGGGTCCACGAGCAGTACTTC.

Note on this clone: Other nucleotide sequences from this sample produce the same CDR3. The rearrangement links TRBV5-1 to TRBJ2-7; D is undetermined. This CDR3 is 13 amino acids long. Germline CDR1 and CDR2: SGHRS and YFSETQ. The ends were cut back, 0 bases at V and 4 bases at J, with 8 bases in the middle. The CDR3: CASSLGHGYEQYF. In DNA form, the CDR3 reads TGCGCCAGCAGCTTGGGCCACGGATACGAGCAGTACTTC.

The chain joins TRBV25-1 to TRBJ2-3; TRBD2 matches at 8 bases. Germline assignment: CDR1 MGHDK and CDR2 SYGVNS. CDR3 size: 15 residues. Unmatched junction bases numbered 4, after V lost 1 base and J lost 4 bases. The CDR3 here is CASSEFGRGADTQYF. The CDR3, as DNA: TGTGCCAGCAGTGAATTCGGGAGGGGGGCAGATACGCAGTATTTT.

The J gene is TRBJ1-5, the V gene TRBV6-5, with D maybe TRBD1 (5 bases). CDR1 is MNHEY, CDR2 SVGAGI, per germline. The CDR3 length is 15 residues. The V gene lost 7 bases and the J gene lost 2 bases, with 15 bases spanning the gap. The CDR3 sequence is CASMGSGLGNQPQHF. CDR3 in DNA: TGTGCCAGCATGGGGTCAGGGCTCGGCAATCAGCCCCAGCATTTT.